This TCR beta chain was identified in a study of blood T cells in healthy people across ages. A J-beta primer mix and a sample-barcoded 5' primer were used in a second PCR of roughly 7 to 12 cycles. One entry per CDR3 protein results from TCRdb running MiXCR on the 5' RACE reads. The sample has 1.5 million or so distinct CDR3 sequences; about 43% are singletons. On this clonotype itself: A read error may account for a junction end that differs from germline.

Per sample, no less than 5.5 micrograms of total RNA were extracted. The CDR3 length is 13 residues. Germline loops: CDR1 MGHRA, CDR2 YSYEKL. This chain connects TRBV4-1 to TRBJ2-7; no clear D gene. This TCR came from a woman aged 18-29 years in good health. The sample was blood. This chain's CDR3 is CAGSLQPHTEQYF. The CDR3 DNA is TGCGCCGGCAGCCTACAGCCCCATACCGAGCAGTACTTC.